Below are 7 T cell receptor beta chains sequenced from a single sample in a study of OX40 agonist ivuxolimab in advanced cancers. The library was produced with the immunoSEQ multiplex PCR assay. In TCRdb, the immuneACCESS table is reduced to in-frame sequences with V and J assigned. These tables do not hold every clone; where another copy was compared, an unresolved V gene accounts for under half, and the others remain unexplained. In all, the sample holds about 14,000 clones, and around 80% of those were seen once. Of the sample, roughly 13% falls within the top ten clones. The specimen comprised CD4+ or CD8+ T cells sorted from blood, sampled in a trial of the OX40 agonist ivuxolimab. All receptors derive from an adult with an advanced solid tumor such as melanoma, head and neck, liver or kidney cancer.

The chain recombines TRBV6-1 with TRBJ2-6, with 8 bases matching TRBD2. The germline V gene encodes CDR1 MNHNS and CDR2 SASEGT. The ends lost 2 bases at V and 3 bases at J; junction bases unmatched: 12. The CDR3 runs to 19 residues. The CDR3 region is CASSEREGHPGDGANVLTF. The DNA for the CDR3 is TGTGCCAGCAGTGAACGGGAGGGGCACCCAGGAGATGGGGCCAACGTCCTGACTTTC.

J is TRBJ2-5 and V is TRBV9; 14 nucleotides align to TRBD2. CDR1 and CDR2 from the germline V gene are SGDLS and YYNGEE. The J segment lost 4 bases and the V segment lost 3 bases, leaving 5 bases of the junction unmatched. The CDR3 has 16 residues. CDR3 in amino acids: CASSALGTSGGETQYF. DNA for the CDR3: TGTGCCAGCAGCGCCTTGGGGACTAGCGGGGGAGAGACCCAGTACTTC.

The genes are TRBV2 and TRBJ2-1; no reliable D call. The CDR3 length is 19 residues. The germline gives CDR1 SNHLY, CDR2 FYNNEI. V gave up 2 bases and J gave up 0 bases, with 20 bases separating them. The CDR3 nucleotides read TGTGCCAGCAGTGAACCACTCGGCCGCGGAATTAGCTCCTACAATGAGCAGTTCTTC. Protein product: CASSEPLGRGISSYNEQFF.

Written as DNA, the CDR3 is TGCGCCAGCAGTCAAGCGAAGACGGGCGGGGGGTATTCGGGAGAGACCCAGTACTTC. This gives the protein CASSQAKTGGGYSGETQYF. The chain couples TRBV23-1 to TRBJ2-5, with 8 bases fitting TRBD2. TRBV23-1 is placed among ORFs of uncertain function. The J segment lost 4 bases and the V segment lost 2 bases, leaving 18 bases of the junction unmatched. This CDR3 has 19 residues.

The gene calls are TRBV2 and TRBJ2-3; D is perhaps TRBD2 (5 bases). The CDR3 is 12 residues long. Trimming took 2 bases from V and 9 from J, leaving 9 bases between them. CDR1 and CDR2 (germline): SNHLY, FYNNEI. DNA for the CDR3: TGTGCCAGCAGTGAAAGCCTAGCAACGCAGTATTTT. It translates to CASSESLATQYF.

The rearrangement uses TRBV5-1 and TRBJ1-1, with a possible D match to TRBD1 (5 bases). In germline, CDR1 is SGHRS, CDR2 YFSETQ. This CDR3 spans 16 amino acids. Between the trimmed V and J ends, which lost 2 bases and 3 bases, there was a span of 17 bases. CDR3 in amino acids: CASSFLGAPGDTEAFF. The CDR3 DNA follows: TGCGCCAGCAGCTTTCTAGGGGCCCCCGGGGACACTGAAGCTTTCTTT. The full variable domain, with the rest looked up from reference TRBV5-1 and TRBJ1-1, is KAGVTQTPRYLIKTRGQQVTLSCSPISGHRSVSWYQQTPGQGLQFLFEYFSETQRNKGNFPGRFSGRQFSNSRSEMNVSTLELGDSALYLCASSFLGAPGDTEAFFGQGTRLTVV.

The V gene is TRBV2, the J gene TRBJ2-7; 10 nucleotides agree with TRBD2. Germline V gene data show CDR1 as SNHLY and CDR2 as FYNNEI. The CDR3 extends over 14 amino acids. V gave up 8 bases and J gave up 1 base; unmatched junction bases: 5. The CDR3 DNA follows: TGTGCCAGCGGTGGACTAGCGGATTCCTACGAGCAGTACTTC. This translates into CASGGLADSYEQYF.